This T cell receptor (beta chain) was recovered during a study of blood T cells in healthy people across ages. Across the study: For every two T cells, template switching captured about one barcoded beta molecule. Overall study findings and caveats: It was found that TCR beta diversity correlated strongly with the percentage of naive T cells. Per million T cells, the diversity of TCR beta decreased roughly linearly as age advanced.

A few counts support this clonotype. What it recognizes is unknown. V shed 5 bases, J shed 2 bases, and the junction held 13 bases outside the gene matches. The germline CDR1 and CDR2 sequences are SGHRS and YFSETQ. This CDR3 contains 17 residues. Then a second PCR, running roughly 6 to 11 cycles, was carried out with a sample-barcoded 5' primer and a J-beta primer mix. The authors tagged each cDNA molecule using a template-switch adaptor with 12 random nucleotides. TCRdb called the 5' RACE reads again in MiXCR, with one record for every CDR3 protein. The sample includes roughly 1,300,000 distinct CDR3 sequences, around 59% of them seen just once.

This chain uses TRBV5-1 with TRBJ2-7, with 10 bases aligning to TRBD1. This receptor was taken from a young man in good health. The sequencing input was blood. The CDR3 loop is CASRPWGRGQGAYEQYF. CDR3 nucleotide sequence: TGCGCCAGCAGACCTTGGGGCCGCGGACAGGGGGCCTACGAGCAGTACTTC.